The source of this T cell receptor beta chain is a study of blood T cells in healthy people across ages. Study-level points and caveats: The unknown donor CMV status may have confounded expanded clonotype changes. There were more naive CD4+ cells and higher diversity in long-lived donors than in aged donors. Per million T cells, the diversity of TCR beta decreased roughly linearly as age advanced.

A J-beta primer mix and a sample-barcoded 5' primer were used in a second PCR of roughly 6 to 12 cycles. From each sample, at least 2.5 million paired-end reads containing CDR3 were obtained. MiXCR, applied by TCRdb to the 5' RACE reads, yields one record per CDR3 protein. The sample comprises around 1,700,000 distinct CDR3 sequences, about 28% of which are singletons, and around 7.7% rests with the top ten. This clonotype was seen a few times. As yet, its antigen is unknown. The CDR3 is made up of 14 amino acids. Trimming left V 2 bases short and J 2 bases short, with 7 bases between. The sample taken for sequencing was blood. The clonotype was recovered from a woman aged 25 to 39 in good health. This chain uses TRBV12-3 or TRBV12-4 with TRBJ1-5, with D possibly TRBD1 on 5 matching bases. The CDR3 DNA is TGTGCCAGCAGTTTAAAGACAGGCAATCAGCCCCAGCATTTT. It yields the protein CASSLKTGNQPQHF.